This T cell receptor (beta chain) originates from a study of blood T cell repertoires in COVID-19. In the study overall: Samples came from the United States, Italy and Spain, spanning acute and convalescent COVID-19. T cells, B-cell-depleted T cells, or PBMCs supplied cDNA or gDNA.

Original analysis: The assay estimated nucleated cells by amplifying reference gene primers. Generated by immunoSEQ multiplex PCR, the TCRdb table keeps only in-frame clones and is missing some. V, J and clone size are those of that table, while D and trimming were read from the DNA. The sample shows around 170,000 clones, under 85% of them seen only once. Germline V CDR1 and CDR2: SGHDT, YYEEEE. The CDR3 spans 12 residues. A remark on this clone: One end of the junction fails to match germline, which may point to a read error.

Material for sequencing was peripheral blood. The rearrangement links TRBV5-6 to TRBJ1-5; no clear D. This receptor was obtained from a woman in her thirties or forties with acute or convalescent COVID-19. This CDR3 is CASSRIMESLSF. CDR3 coding DNA: TGTGCCAGCAGCCGAATTATGGAGTCTTTGAGTTTT.